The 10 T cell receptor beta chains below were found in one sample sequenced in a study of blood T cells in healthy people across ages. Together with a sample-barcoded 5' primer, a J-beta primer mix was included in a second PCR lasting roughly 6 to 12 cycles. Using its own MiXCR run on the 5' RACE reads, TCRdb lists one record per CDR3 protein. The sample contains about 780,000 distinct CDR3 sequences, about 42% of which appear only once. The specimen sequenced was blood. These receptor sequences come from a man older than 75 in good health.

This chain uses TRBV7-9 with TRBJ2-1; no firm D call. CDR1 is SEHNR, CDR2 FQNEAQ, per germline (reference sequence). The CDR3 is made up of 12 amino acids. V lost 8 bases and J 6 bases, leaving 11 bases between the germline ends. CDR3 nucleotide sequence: TGTGCCAGCCGCCTGAAGAGCAATGAGCAGTTCTTC. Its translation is CASRLKSNEQFF.

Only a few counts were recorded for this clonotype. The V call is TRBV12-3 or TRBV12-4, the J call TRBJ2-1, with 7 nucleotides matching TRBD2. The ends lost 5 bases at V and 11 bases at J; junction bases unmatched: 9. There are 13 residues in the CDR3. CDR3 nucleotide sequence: TGTGCCAGCAGTGATCGGACTAGAAGTAAGCAGTTCTTC. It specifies CASSDRTRSKQFF.

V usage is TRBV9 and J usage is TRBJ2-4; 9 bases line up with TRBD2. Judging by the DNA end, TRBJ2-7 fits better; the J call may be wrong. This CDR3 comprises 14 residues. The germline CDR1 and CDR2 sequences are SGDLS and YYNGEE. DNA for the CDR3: TGTGCCAGCAGCGTACGAGCGGGAGGCCACGAGCAGTACTTC. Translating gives CASSVRAGGHEQYF.

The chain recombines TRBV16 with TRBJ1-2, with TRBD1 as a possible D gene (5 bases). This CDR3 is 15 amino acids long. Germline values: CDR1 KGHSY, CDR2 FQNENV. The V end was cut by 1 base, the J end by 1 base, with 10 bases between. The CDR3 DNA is TGTGCCAGCAGCCAATATGACAGTCTTAACTATGGCTACACCTTC. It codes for CASSQYDSLNYGYTF.

This chain's CDR3 is CASGASRETQYF. CDR3 coding DNA: TGTGCCAGCGGGGCATCACGTGAGACCCAGTACTTC. This sequence joins TRBV6-2 or TRBV6-3 and TRBJ2-7; the D gene is possibly TRBD1 (5 bases). The tail of the sequence fits TRBJ2-5 better, so the J call may be wrong. This CDR3 is 12 amino acids long. Germline lookup yields CDR1 MNHEY and CDR2 SVGEGT.

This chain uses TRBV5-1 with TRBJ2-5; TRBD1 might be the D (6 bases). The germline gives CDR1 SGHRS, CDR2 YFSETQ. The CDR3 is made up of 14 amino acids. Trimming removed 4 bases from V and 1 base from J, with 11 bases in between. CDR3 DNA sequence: TGCGCCAGCAGCGGGGGCCCGGGCCAAGAGACCCAGTACTTC. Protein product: CASSGGPGQETQYF.

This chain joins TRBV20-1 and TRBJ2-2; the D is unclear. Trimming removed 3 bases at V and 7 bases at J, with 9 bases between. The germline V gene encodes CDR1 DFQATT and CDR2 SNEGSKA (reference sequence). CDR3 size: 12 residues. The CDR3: CSASIYHGELFF. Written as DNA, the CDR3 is TGCAGTGCTAGTATCTATCACGGGGAGCTGTTTTTT.

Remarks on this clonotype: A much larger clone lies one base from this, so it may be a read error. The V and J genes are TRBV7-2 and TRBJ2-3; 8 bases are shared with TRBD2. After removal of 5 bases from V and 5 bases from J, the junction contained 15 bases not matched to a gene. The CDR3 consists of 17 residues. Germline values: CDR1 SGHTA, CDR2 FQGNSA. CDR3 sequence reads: CASSRESVAGTGDTQYF. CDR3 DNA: TGTGCCAGCAGCCGCGAGTCGGTAGCGGGAACGGGAGATACGCAGTATTTT.

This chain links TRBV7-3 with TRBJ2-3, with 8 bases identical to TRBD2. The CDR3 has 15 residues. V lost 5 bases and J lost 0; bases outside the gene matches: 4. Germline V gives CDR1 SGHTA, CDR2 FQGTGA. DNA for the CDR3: TGTGCCAGCAGCCCCTCTAGCGGGAGCACAGATACGCAGTATTTT. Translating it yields CASSPSSGSTDTQYF.

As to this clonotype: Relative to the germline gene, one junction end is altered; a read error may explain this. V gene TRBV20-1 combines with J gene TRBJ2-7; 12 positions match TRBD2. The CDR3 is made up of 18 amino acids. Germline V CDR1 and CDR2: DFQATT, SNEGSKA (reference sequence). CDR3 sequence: CSGLPSSGRALSSYEQYF. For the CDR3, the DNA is TGCAGTGGCCTTCCCTCTAGCGGGAGGGCCCTGAGCTCCTACGAGCAGTACTTT.